The clone carrying this T cell receptor beta chain has just a few counts. What it binds is unknown. This entry belongs to a study of cytomegalovirus exposure and HLA in healthy donors. The study, taken as a whole, reports: A further, later analysis showed that HLA-associated TCR beta chains (compared with equally common others) were more clonally expanded. According to the study, roughly 160 TCR beta chains were cytomegalovirus-associated.

This CDR3 is built from 18 residues. The germline gives CDR1 SGHTA, CDR2 FQGNSA. Trimming at V came to 1 base and at J to 4 bases, leaving 15 bases not matched to a gene. The study ran its PCR with 60 Vbeta and 13 Jbeta primers. Repertoires were generated with immunoSEQ multiplex PCR, while TCRdb's copy carries only in-frame clones and drops some. In the table there are 150,000 to 200,000 clones, 75% to 85% of which are singletons. This receptor was obtained from a male donor in good health and CMV-seropositive. This sequence joins TRBV7-2 and TRBJ2-5, with TRBD2 matching 7 bases. The sequenced material came from PBMCs. Here the CDR3 reads CASSLDLGGGPVRETQYF. The CDR3 region has the DNA TGTGCCAGCAGCTTAGACCTCGGGGGAGGGCCCGTTCGAGAGACCCAGTACTTC.